One sample yielded the 28 T cell receptor beta chains listed below, sequenced in a study of T cells in localized non-small cell lung cancer. Produced via immunoSEQ multiplex PCR; TCRdb's table is partial and in-frame only. The sample lists roughly 15,000 clones; over 75% were seen once. The source was peripheral blood, collected before any cancer treatment. The source of these receptors is a female donor of 60 years or more with stage III squamous cell lung carcinoma.

The sample holds one count of this clone. The J gene is TRBJ2-7, the V gene TRBV18, with D perhaps TRBD1 (6 bases). This CDR3 spans 15 amino acids. Germline V lookup: CDR1 KGHSH, CDR2 LQKENI. The V gene lost 2 bases and the J gene lost 2 bases, with 13 bases spanning the gap. CDR3 protein: CASSPEGQNTYEQYF. CDR3 nucleotides: TGTGCCAGCTCACCAGAGGGACAAAATACCTACGAGCAGTACTTC.

J is TRBJ2-1 and V is TRBV2; 11 nucleotides align to TRBD2. V gave up 6 bases and J gave up 8 bases; unmatched junction bases: 9. The CDR3 is 15 amino acids. From germline, CDR1 is SNHLY and CDR2 FYNNEI. This CDR3 reads CASRQLAGAQDEQFF. The CDR3 DNA reads as TGTGCCAGCAGACAACTAGCGGGGGCTCAGGATGAGCAGTTCTTC.

This chain connects TRBV7-9 to TRBJ1-3; no definite D call. The CDR3 has 16 residues. Germline V gives CDR1 SEHNR, CDR2 FQNEAQ (reference sequence). Trimming cost V 8 bases and J 1 base, with 18 bases left between them. CDR3 sequence: CASLSEFITSGNTIYF. The CDR3 DNA reads as TGTGCCAGCCTTTCGGAGTTCATCACGTCTGGAAACACCATATATTTT.

The chain links TRBV5-6 to TRBJ1-4, with 7 bases fitting TRBD1. V was clipped by 4 bases and J by 5 bases; unmatched bases: 8. This CDR3 has 15 residues. Per germline, CDR1 SGHDT and CDR2 YYEEEE. The CDR3 is CASSTPGQKNEKLFF. The CDR3 bases are TGTGCCAGCAGCACGCCGGGACAGAAGAATGAAAAACTGTTTTTT.

V and J are TRBV19 and TRBJ2-7; 7 bases match TRBD1. Trimming removed 4 bases from V and 2 bases from J; junction bases left unmatched: 8. CDR3 length: 15 residues. The germline V gene encodes CDR1 LNHDA and CDR2 SQIVND (reference sequence). CDR3 coding DNA: TGTGCCAGTAGTAACCAGGGACAGACCACCTACGAGCAGTACTTC. Translation: CASSNQGQTTYEQYF. Full variable domain (outside the CDR3, taken from reference TRBV19 and TRBJ2-7): DGGITQSPKYLFRKEGQNVTLSCEQNLNHDAMYWYRQDPGQGLRLIYYSQIVNDFQKGDIAEGYSVSREKKESFPLTVTSAQKNPTAFYLCASSNQGQTTYEQYFGPGTRLTVT.

The chain uses TRBV19 and TRBJ2-2; a weak D match, TRBD1 (6 bases). V was trimmed by 1 base and J by 6 bases, leaving 12 bases between them. CDR1 and CDR2 (germline): LNHDA, SQIVND (reference sequence). The CDR3 covers 15 residues. CDR3 region: CASSIAPSGAGELFF. In nucleotides, the CDR3 is TGTGCCAGTAGTATAGCCCCCTCAGGGGCCGGGGAGCTGTTTTTT.

V and J are TRBV29-1 and TRBJ1-2, with 7 bases lining up with TRBD1. The CDR3 totals 12 residues. Germline V gene lookup returns CDR1 SQVTM and CDR2 ANQGSEA. With 1 base clipped from V and 7 bases from J, the junction kept 3 bases outside the gene matches. The CDR3 region has the DNA TGCAGCGTTGAAGTGGCAGGGGGTGGCTACACCTTC. It specifies CSVEVAGGGYTF. Using reference TRBV29-1 and TRBJ1-2 for the parts outside the CDR3, the full variable domain is SAVISQKPSRDICQRGTSLTIQCQVDSQVTMMFWYRQQPGQSLTLIATANQGSEATYESGFVIDKFPISRPNLTFSTLTVSNMSPEDSSIYLCSVEVAGGGYTFGSGTRLTVV.

V gene TRBV4-1 combines with J gene TRBJ2-7, with 8 bases lining up with TRBD2. Germline V lookup: CDR1 MGHRA, CDR2 YSYEKL. Losses at the gene ends were 1 base for V and 3 bases for J; bases not matched to a gene: 5. This CDR3 contains 15 residues. CDR3 protein: CASSQALAEDYEQYF. CDR3 nucleotide sequence: TGCGCCAGCAGCCAAGCACTAGCGGAAGACTACGAGCAGTACTTC.

The gene calls are TRBV20-1 and TRBJ2-5; D ambiguous. Germline V gene data show CDR1 as DFQATT and CDR2 as SNEGSKA (reference sequence). CDR3 size: 11 residues. Trimming took off 3 bases at V and 5 bases at J, with 7 bases between the two ends. The CDR3 DNA sequence: TGCAGTGCTAGGGTGCTGGAGACCCAGTACTTC. Its protein is CSARVLETQYF.

The chain couples TRBV5-1 to TRBJ2-1, with TRBD1 matching over 10 bases. V lost 3 bases and J lost 5; bases outside the gene matches: 8. The V gene's germline CDR1 is SGHRS and CDR2 YFSETQ. There are 16 residues in the CDR3. This CDR3 reads CASSSGGQGTNNEQFF. The DNA for the CDR3 is TGCGCCAGCAGCTCCGGGGGACAGGGGACTAACAATGAGCAGTTCTTC.

V gene TRBV28 combines with J gene TRBJ1-5, with D hard to call. Germline V gene sequence: CDR1 MDHEN, CDR2 SYDVKM. The V and J ends lost 3 bases and 3 bases respectively, with 6 bases between them. The CDR3 loop spans 13 amino acids. The chain's CDR3 is CASSFGVNQPQHF. Written as DNA, the CDR3 is TGTGCCAGCAGTTTTGGGGTCAATCAGCCCCAGCATTTT.

The DNA for the CDR3 is TGTGCCAGCAGTTCGGACTCCCCAGATACGCAGTATTTT. It specifies CASSSDSPDTQYF. The rearrangement joins TRBV6-5 to TRBJ2-3; possibly TRBD2 for D (5 bases). The V and J ends lost 4 bases and 4 bases respectively, with 9 bases between them. The CDR3 sequence is 13 residues long. The V gene's germline CDR1 is MNHEY and CDR2 SVGAGI.

The V and J genes are TRBV18 and TRBJ2-1; 7 positions match TRBD2. The CDR3 totals 15 residues. Germline lookup yields CDR1 KGHSH and CDR2 LQKENI. J gave up 3 bases and V 3 bases, and 5 bases lay outside the gene matches. CDR3 nucleotide sequence: TGTGCCAGCTCACCTCCAGGGAGGGACTACAATGAGCAGTTCTTC. This encodes CASSPPGRDYNEQFF.

The chain recombines TRBV7-2 with TRBJ2-3; 8 bases are shared with TRBD2. After removal of 0 bases from V and 2 bases from J, the junction contained 7 bases not matched to a gene. The CDR3 is made up of 17 amino acids. Germline V gene data show CDR1 as SGHTA and CDR2 as FQGNSA. The CDR3 sequence: CASSLAAGGGFTDTQYF. Here the CDR3 DNA reads TGTGCCAGCAGCTTAGCGGCTGGCGGGGGGTTCACAGATACGCAGTATTTT.

The V and J genes are TRBV9 and TRBJ2-3; 8 positions agree with TRBD2. Germline values: CDR1 SGDLS, CDR2 YYNGEE. The CDR3 spans 13 residues. The V segment lost 3 bases and the J segment 5 bases; nucleotides outside the gene matches: 2. The CDR3 loop reads CASSGAGVDTQYF. In DNA, the CDR3 is TGTGCCAGCAGCGGAGCGGGAGTAGATACGCAGTATTTT.

The J gene is TRBJ1-4, the V gene TRBV7-9; TRBD1 aligns across 7 bases. After removal of 4 bases from V and 4 bases from J, the junction contained 3 bases not matched to a gene. The germline CDR1 and CDR2 sequences are SEHNR and FQNEAQ (reference sequence). CDR3 size: 14 residues. CDR3 nucleotide sequence: TGTGCCAGCAGCTACGGACAGGATAATGAAAAACTGTTTTTT. This codes for CASSYGQDNEKLFF.

V and J are TRBV12-5 and TRBJ2-5, with D unresolved. Germline V CDR1 and CDR2: LGHNT, FRNRAP. The germline V and J ends were trimmed by 4 bases and 1 base, with 10 bases remaining between them. CDR3 length: 14 residues. The CDR3 DNA reads as TGTGCTAGTGGTTCCTACCCTGGCCAAGAGACCCAGTACTTC. Its protein is CASGSYPGQETQYF.

V usage is TRBV5-1 and J usage is TRBJ1-1; D may be TRBD1 (5 bases). Germline CDR1 and CDR2: SGHRS and YFSETQ. The CDR3 sequence is 15 residues long. Trimming cost V 4 bases and J 6 bases, with 19 bases left between them. In DNA form, the CDR3 reads TGCGCCAGCAGCGACCCGGGGACTGCGGCTGCTGAAGCTTTCTTT. It translates to CASSDPGTAAAEAFF.

The chain links TRBV30 to TRBJ1-1, with a weak D call TRBD1 (5 bases). V gave up 1 base and J gave up 1 base, with 7 bases separating them. Per the germline V gene, CDR1 is GTSNPN and CDR2 is SVGIG (reference sequence). This CDR3 has 13 amino acids. The chain's CDR3 is CAWSGQPNTEAFF. CDR3 sequence (DNA): TGTGCCTGGAGTGGACAGCCGAACACTGAAGCTTTCTTT.

The rearrangement joins TRBV7-6 to TRBJ1-2; 7 bases map to TRBD1. There are 16 residues in the CDR3. The ends lost 6 bases at V and 8 bases at J; junction bases unmatched: 18. The germline V gene encodes CDR1 SGHVS and CDR2 FNYEAQ. The CDR3 reads CASSQNPQGISGGYTF. Here the CDR3 DNA reads TGTGCCAGCAGTCAAAATCCACAGGGGATCAGTGGAGGCTACACCTTC.

The V gene is TRBV14, the J gene TRBJ1-1; tentative D call: TRBD1 (5 bases). The V end was cut by 0 bases, the J end by 0 bases, with 17 bases between. Per the germline V gene, CDR1 is SGHDN and CDR2 is FVKESK. The CDR3 contains 18 residues. The CDR3: CASSQDPRQGWMNTEAFF. The CDR3 DNA reads TGTGCCAGCAGCCAAGATCCGAGGCAGGGCTGGATGAACACTGAAGCTTTCTTT. The entire variable domain, with the rest obtained from reference TRBV14 and TRBJ1-1, is as follows: EAGVTQFPSHSVIEKGQTVTLRCDPISGHDNLYWYRRVMGKEIKFLLHFVKESKQDESGMPNNRFLAERTGGTYSTLKVQPAELEDSGVYFCASSQDPRQGWMNTEAFFGQGTRLTVV.

The chain employs TRBV9 and TRBJ2-5; TRBD2 agrees at 7 bases. The ends lost 4 bases at V and 5 bases at J; junction bases unmatched: 11. Germline V lookup: CDR1 SGDLS, CDR2 YYNGEE. This CDR3 is built from 15 residues. CDR3 DNA sequence: TGTGCCAGCAGCACGGGGGGATTCACTTGGGAGACCCAGTACTTC. This gives the protein CASSTGGFTWETQYF.

The V gene is TRBV5-4, the J gene TRBJ1-4; D is possibly TRBD1 (6 bases). There are 16 residues in the CDR3. Germline V gives CDR1 SGHNT, CDR2 YYREEE (reference sequence). V lost 4 bases and J 5 bases, leaving 18 bases between the germline ends. This chain's CDR3 is CASSPDLQGSNEKLFF. DNA for the CDR3: TGTGCCAGCAGCCCTGACCTACAGGGCTCCAATGAAAAACTGTTTTTT.

The chain links TRBV19 to TRBJ2-7, with TRBD2 matching 9 bases. Germline assignment: CDR1 LNHDA and CDR2 SQIVND (reference sequence). V lost 6 bases, J lost 2 bases, and 8 bases stayed unmatched. The CDR3 contains 15 residues. The CDR3 DNA reads TGTGCCAGTAGAAAAGGGACTAGCACGCCCTACGAGCAGTACTTC. Amino acids: CASRKGTSTPYEQYF.

The rearrangement joins TRBV14 to TRBJ1-1; 8 bases are a match to TRBD1. Trimming took 1 base from V and 3 from J; bases not matched to a gene: 4. This CDR3 is built from 15 residues. CDR1 is SGHDN and CDR2 is FVKESK in the germline V gene. CDR3 protein: CASSQGTGWDTEAFF. The CDR3 region has the DNA TGTGCCAGCAGCCAAGGGACAGGGTGGGACACTGAAGCTTTCTTT.

This sequence joins TRBV27 and TRBJ1-1; tentatively, D is TRBD1 (6 bases). With 7 bases removed from V and 11 bases from J, the gap between germline ends came to 23 bases. The germline V gene encodes CDR1 MNHEY and CDR2 SMNVEV (reference sequence). The CDR3 is 14 residues long. CDR3 nucleotide sequence: TGTGCCAGCAAAACTACCCGGGACACCGGGCGGGCTTTCTTT. This encodes CASKTTRDTGRAFF.

The chain combines TRBV5-4 with TRBJ2-2; the D is unclear. Germline V gives CDR1 SGHNT, CDR2 YYREEE (reference sequence). This CDR3 is 14 amino acids long. Trimming left V 0 bases short and J 4 bases short, with 7 bases between. CDR3 DNA: TGTGCCAGCAGCTTGGAGACACTCACCGGGGAGCTGTTTTTT. Translated, it gives CASSLETLTGELFF. The variable domain in full, completed from reference TRBV5-4 and TRBJ2-2, reads ETGVTQSPTHLIKTRGQQVTLRCSSQSGHNTVSWYQQALGQGPQFIFQYYREEENGRGNFPPRFSGLQFPNYSSELNVNALELDDSALYLCASSLETLTGELFFGEGSRLTVL.

This clone was detected once. The chain combines TRBV7-8 with TRBJ1-4; D is uncertain. V was pared by 1 base and J by 6 bases, with 15 bases between. This CDR3 is built from 16 residues. From germline, CDR1 is SGHVS and CDR2 FQNEAQ. CDR3 protein: CASSLDARTLDEKLFF. DNA for the CDR3: TGTGCCAGCAGCTTAGACGCCAGAACGCTAGATGAAAAACTGTTTTTT.